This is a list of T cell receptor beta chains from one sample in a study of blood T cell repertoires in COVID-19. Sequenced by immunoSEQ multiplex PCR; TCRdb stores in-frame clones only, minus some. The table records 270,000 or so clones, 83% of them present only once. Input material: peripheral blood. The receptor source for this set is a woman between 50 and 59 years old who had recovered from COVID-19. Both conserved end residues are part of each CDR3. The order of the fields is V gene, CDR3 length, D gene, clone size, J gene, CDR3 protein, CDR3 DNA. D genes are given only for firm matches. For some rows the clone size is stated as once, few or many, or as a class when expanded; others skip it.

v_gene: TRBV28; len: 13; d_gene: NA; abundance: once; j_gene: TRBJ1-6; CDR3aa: CASLGGGNSPLHF; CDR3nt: TGTGCCAGCCTAGGGGGGGGGAATTCACCCCTCCACTTT
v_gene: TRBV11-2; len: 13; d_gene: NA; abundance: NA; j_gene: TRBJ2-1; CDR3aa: CASSLQEDNEQFF; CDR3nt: TGTGCCAGCAGCTTACAGGAAGATAATGAGCAGTTCTTC
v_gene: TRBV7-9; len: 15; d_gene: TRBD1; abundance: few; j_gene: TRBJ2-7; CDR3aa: CASSRDRAPTYEQYF; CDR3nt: TGTGCCAGCAGCCGAGACAGGGCTCCAACCTACGAGCAGTACTTC
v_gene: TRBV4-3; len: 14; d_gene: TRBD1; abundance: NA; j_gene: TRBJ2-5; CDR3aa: CASSQDQGARTQYF; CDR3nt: TGCGCCAGCAGCCAAGACCAGGGGGCTCGGACCCAGTACTTC
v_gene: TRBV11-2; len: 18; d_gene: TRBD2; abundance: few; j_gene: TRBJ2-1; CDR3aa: CASSSPWLAGHSYNEQFF; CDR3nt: TGTGCCAGCAGCTCTCCCTGGCTAGCGGGGCATTCCTACAATGAGCAGTTCTTC
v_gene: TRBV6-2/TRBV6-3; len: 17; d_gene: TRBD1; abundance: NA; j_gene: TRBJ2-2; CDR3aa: CASSYSPGQGRTGELFF; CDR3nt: TGTGCCAGCAGTTACTCCCCGGGACAGGGGCGCACCGGGGAGCTGTTTTTT
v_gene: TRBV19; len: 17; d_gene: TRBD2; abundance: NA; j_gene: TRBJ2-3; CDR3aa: CASSIWKAGGGTDTQYF; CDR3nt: TGTGCCAGTAGTATATGGAAGGCGGGAGGTGGCACAGATACGCAGTATTTT
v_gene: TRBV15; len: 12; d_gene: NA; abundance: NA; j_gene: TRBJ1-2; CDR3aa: CATSRLSYGYTF; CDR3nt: TGTGCCACCAGCCGACTCTCTTATGGCTACACCTTC
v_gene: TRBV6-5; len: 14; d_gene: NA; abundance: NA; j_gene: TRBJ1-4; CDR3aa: CASSRQSTNEKLFF; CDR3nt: TGTGCCAGCAGTCGACAGTCAACTAATGAAAAACTGTTTTTT
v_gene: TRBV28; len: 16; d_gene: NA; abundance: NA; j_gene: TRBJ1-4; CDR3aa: CASSSSGLGANEKLFF; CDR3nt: TGTGCCAGCAGTTCCTCAGGGCTCGGAGCTAATGAAAAACTGTTTTTT
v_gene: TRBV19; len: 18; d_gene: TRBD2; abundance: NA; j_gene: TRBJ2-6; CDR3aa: CASSMFTSGSSGANVLTF; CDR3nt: TGTGCCAGTAGTATGTTTACTAGCGGAAGCTCTGGGGCCAACGTCCTGACTTTC
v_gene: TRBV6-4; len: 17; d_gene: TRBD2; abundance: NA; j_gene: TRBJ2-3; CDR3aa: CASCNGRTSGRTDTQYF; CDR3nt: TGTGCCAGCTGTAACGGGCGGACTAGCGGTCGTACAGATACGCAGTATTTT
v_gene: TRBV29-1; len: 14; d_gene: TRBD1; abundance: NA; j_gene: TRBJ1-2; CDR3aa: CSVDPTGGIYGYTF; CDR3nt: TGCAGCGTTGATCCGACAGGGGGCATCTATGGCTACACCTTC
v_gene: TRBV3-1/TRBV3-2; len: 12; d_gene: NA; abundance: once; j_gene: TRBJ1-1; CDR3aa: CASSRGTTEAFF; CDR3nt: TGTGCCAGCAGCCGCGGGACCACCGAAGCTTTCTTT
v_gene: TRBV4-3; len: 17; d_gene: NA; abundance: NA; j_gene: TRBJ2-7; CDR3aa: CASSQDWVGTQFYEQYF; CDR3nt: TGCGCCAGCAGCCAAGATTGGGTAGGGACACAATTCTACGAGCAGTACTTC
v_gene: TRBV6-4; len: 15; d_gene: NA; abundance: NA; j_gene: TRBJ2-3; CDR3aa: CASSDSLDPTDTQYF; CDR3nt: TGTGCCAGCAGTGACTCGCTAGACCCAACAGATACGCAGTATTTT
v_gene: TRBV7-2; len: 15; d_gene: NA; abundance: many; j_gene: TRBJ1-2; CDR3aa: CASSLAVGGNYGYTF; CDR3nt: TGTGCCAGCAGCTTGGCCGTTGGCGGGAACTATGGCTACACCTTC
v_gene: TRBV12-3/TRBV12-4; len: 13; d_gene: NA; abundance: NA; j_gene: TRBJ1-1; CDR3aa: CASSVTGNTEAFF; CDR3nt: TGTGCCAGCAGTGTGACGGGGAACACTGAAGCTTTCTTT
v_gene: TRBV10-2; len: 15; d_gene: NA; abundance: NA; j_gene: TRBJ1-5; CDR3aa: CASSTSTQGSQPQHF; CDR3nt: TGCGCCAGCAGTACGAGCACCCAGGGTAGCCAGCCCCAGCATTTT
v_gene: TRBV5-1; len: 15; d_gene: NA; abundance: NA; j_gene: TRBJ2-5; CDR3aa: CASSLLALLSETQYF; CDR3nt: TGCGCCAGCAGCCTGCTTGCTCTACTCTCGGAGACCCAGTACTTC
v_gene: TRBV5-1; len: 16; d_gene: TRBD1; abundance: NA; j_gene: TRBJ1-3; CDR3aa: CASSRIPGQGGNTIYF; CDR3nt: TGCGCCAGCAGCCGTATCCCGGGACAGGGAGGAAACACCATATATTTT
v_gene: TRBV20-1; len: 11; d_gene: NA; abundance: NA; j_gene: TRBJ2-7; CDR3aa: CSATMEYEQYF; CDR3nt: TGCAGTGCTACAATGGAGTACGAGCAGTACTTC
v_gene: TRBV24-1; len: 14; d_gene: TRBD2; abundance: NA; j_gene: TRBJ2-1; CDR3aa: CATSSGTPYNEQFF; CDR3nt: TGTGCCACGTCGAGCGGGACCCCCTACAATGAGCAGTTCTTC
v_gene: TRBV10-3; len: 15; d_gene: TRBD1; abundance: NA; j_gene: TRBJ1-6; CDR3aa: CAIGTGGSYNSPLHF; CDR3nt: TGTGCCATCGGGACAGGGGGCTCCTATAATTCACCCCTCCACTTT
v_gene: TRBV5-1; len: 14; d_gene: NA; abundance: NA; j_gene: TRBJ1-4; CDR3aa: CASSFAGLDEKLFF; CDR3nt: TGCGCCAGCAGCTTCGCAGGCCTGGATGAAAAACTGTTTTTT
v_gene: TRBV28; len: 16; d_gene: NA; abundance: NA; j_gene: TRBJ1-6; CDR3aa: CASYPGAGAPNSPLHF; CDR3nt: TGTGCCTCTTACCCTGGGGCAGGGGCCCCTAATTCACCCCTCCACTTT
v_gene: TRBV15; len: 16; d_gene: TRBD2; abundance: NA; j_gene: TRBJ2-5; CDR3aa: CATSRGAGGPTETQYF; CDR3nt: TGTGCCACCAGCAGGGGGGCGGGGGGGCCTACAGAGACCCAGTACTTC
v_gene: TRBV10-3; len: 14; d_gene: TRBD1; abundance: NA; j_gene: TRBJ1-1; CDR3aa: CAITRTGEITEAFF; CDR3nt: TGTGCCATCACCCGGACAGGGGAGATCACTGAAGCTTTCTTT
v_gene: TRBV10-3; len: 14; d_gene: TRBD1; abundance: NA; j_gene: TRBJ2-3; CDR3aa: CAISESAGGDTQYF; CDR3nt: TGTGCCATCAGTGAGTCAGCAGGGGGAGATACGCAGTATTTT
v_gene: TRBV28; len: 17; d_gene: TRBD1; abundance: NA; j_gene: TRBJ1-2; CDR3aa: CASNLRRDRVKNYGYTF; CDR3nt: TGTGCCAGCAACCTACGACGGGACAGGGTCAAGAACTATGGCTACACCTTC
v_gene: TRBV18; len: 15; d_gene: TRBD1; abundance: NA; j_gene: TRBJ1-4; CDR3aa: CASSPDRDYNEKLFF; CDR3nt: TGTGCCAGCTCACCGGACAGGGACTATAATGAAAAACTGTTTTTT
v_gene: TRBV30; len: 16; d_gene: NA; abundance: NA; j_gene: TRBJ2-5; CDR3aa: CAWNQGLAAPQETQYF; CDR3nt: TGTGCCTGGAACCAGGGGCTAGCGGCACCCCAAGAGACCCAGTACTTC
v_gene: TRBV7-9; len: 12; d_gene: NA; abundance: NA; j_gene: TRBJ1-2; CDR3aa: CASEGGNYGYTF; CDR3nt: TGTGCCAGCGAGGGAGGCAACTATGGCTACACCTTC
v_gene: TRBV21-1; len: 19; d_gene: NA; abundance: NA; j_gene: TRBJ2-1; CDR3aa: CASSKAIGTVKGSYNEQFF; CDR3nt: TGTGCCAGCAGCAAAGCTATCGGGACAGTGAAAGGCTCCTACAATGAGCAGTTCTTC
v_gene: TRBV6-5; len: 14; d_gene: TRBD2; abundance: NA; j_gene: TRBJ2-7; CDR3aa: CASSYGTTMGEQYF; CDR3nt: TGTGCCAGCAGTTACGGGACTACCATGGGCGAGCAGTACTTC
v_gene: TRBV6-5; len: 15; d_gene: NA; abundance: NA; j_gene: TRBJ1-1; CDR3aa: CASNRAWAGGTEAFF; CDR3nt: TGTGCCAGCAACCGGGCGTGGGCGGGCGGGACTGAAGCTTTCTTT
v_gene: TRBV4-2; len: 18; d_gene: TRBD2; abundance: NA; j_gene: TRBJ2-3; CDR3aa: CASSQEGRLAGGPDTQYF; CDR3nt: TGTGCCAGCAGCCAAGAAGGGAGACTAGCGGGGGGGCCAGATACGCAGTATTTT
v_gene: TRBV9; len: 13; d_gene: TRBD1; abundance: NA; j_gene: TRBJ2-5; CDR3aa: CASSTGGQETQYF; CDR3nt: TGTGCCAGCAGCACAGGGGGCCAGGAGACCCAGTACTTC
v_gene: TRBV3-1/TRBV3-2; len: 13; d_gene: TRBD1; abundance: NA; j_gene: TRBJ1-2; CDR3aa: CASSPTGDYGYTF; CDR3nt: TGTGCCAGCAGCCCGACAGGGGACTATGGCTACACCTTC
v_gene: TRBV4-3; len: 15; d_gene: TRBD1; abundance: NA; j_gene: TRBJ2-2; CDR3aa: CASGRTGKTTGELFF; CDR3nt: TGCGCCAGCGGACGGACAGGGAAAACCACCGGGGAGCTGTTTTTT
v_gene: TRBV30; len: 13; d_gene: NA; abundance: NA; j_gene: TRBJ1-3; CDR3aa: CAWNREGGNTIYF; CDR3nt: TGTGCCTGGAACAGGGAGGGAGGAAACACCATATATTTT
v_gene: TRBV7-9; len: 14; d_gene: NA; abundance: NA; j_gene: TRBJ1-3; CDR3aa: CASSFATIGNTIYF; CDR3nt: TGTGCCAGCAGCTTCGCGACAATCGGAAACACCATATATTTT
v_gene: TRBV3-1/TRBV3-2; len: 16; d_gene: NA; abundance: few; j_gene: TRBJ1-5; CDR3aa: CASSPMTEGQNQPQHF; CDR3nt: TGTGCCAGCAGCCCAATGACAGAAGGGCAGAATCAGCCCCAGCATTTT